The 4 T cell receptor beta chains listed next were all sequenced from one sample in a study of blood T cell repertoires in COVID-19. The assay was immunoSEQ multiplex PCR, and TCRdb's table has in-frame clones only and misses some. The sample consists of roughly 90,000 clones, around 92% of them appearing once. Sequenced sample: peripheral blood. Receptor source: a man aged 50 to 59 with COVID-19, enrolled during active disease.

The genes are TRBV10-3 and TRBJ1-3; D gene unclear. The CDR3 length is 15 residues. CDR1 and CDR2 from the germline V gene are ENHRY and SYGVKD. V shed 10 bases and J shed 0 bases, with 16 bases lying between them. As DNA, the CDR3 is TGTGCCACCTCCGAGAGGAGTTACTCTGGAAACACCATATATTTT. It is translated as CATSERSYSGNTIYF.

The chain is built from TRBV30 and TRBJ1-2; D is uncertain. Germline lookup yields CDR1 GTSNPN and CDR2 SVGIG (reference sequence). The germline V and J ends were trimmed by 2 bases and 4 bases, with 14 bases remaining between them. The CDR3 consists of 14 residues. The CDR3 DNA is TGTGCCTGGAGTCCTTCCGGGAGCCCCTATGGCTACACCTTC. It encodes CAWSPSGSPYGYTF.

CDR3 nucleotides: TGCGCCAGCAGCTTGGGAAGCGGGGGCGGAGATGAGCAGTTCTTC. Its protein is CASSLGSGGGDEQFF. The chain couples TRBV5-1 to TRBJ2-1; 8 nucleotides align to TRBD2. The V segment lost 0 bases and the J segment 8 bases; nucleotides outside the gene matches: 7. From germline, CDR1 is SGHRS and CDR2 YFSETQ. The length of the CDR3 is 15 residues.

The chain joins TRBV6-2 or TRBV6-3 to TRBJ2-2, with 9 bases fitting TRBD2. CDR3 length equals 16 residues. Germline CDR1 MNHEY, CDR2 SVGEGT. V shed 2 bases, J shed 5 bases, and the junction held 6 bases outside the gene matches. The DNA for the CDR3 is TGTGCCAGCAGTTACACCAGCGGGGGGCCAACCGGGGAGCTGTTTTTT. Its protein product is CASSYTSGGPTGELFF.